A few counts support the clone carrying this TCR beta chain. This CDR3 has 13 residues. Trimming removed 4 bases from V and 4 bases from J, with 11 bases in between. Germline loops: CDR1 SGHKS, CDR2 YYEKEE (reference sequence). The sample comes from a study of identical twins. After template switching added a universal primer site, the resulting cDNA carried unique molecular identifiers. MiXCR, applied by TCRdb to the 5' RACE reads, yields one record per CDR3 protein. The sample consists of 600,000 to 800,000 distinct CDR3 sequences, 21% of them appearing once. The sample was also linked to a second study, of T cells expressing NK-cell markers. That study reports: A few donors' CD3+CD56-NKG2C+ cells were dominated by the same clonotypes.

The rearrangement uses TRBV5-5 and TRBJ1-2, with a tentative D call TRBD1 (6 bases). The clonotype was recovered from a young woman in good health. Sequences were obtained from PBMCs. The CDR3 sequence: CASSIDRPYGYTF. For the CDR3, the DNA is TGTGCCAGCAGCATAGACAGGCCCTATGGCTACACCTTC.